These 8 T cell receptor beta chains were sequenced from one sample in a study of CD8+ T cells in alopecia areata. It was cDNA, reverse transcribed from extracted RNA, that served as the sequencing template. The data were produced by immunoSEQ multiplex PCR, yet TCRdb's version contains in-frame clones alone and is incomplete. Counted here are 110,000 or so clones, 56% occurring once; the ten biggest clones make up about 3.4%. Treatment given: oral pan-JAK inhibitor, 5-10 mg twice daily. This specimen consisted of CD4+ T cells sorted from blood, obtained at week 24, from a patient treated with tofacitinib. These receptors were taken from a human donor with alopecia areata.

The rearrangement joins TRBV29-1 to TRBJ1-1, with D unresolved. In germline, CDR1 is SQVTM, CDR2 ANQGSEA. The CDR3 runs to 12 residues. With 3 bases removed from V and 3 bases from J, the gap between germline ends came to 8 bases. The CDR3 sequence: CSVDSSYTEAFF. The CDR3 coding sequence is TGCAGCGTTGACTCCAGTTACACTGAAGCTTTCTTT.

V and J are TRBV29-1 and TRBJ2-2; the D gene is possibly TRBD1 (5 bases). V gave up 5 bases and J gave up 8 bases, with 6 bases separating them. The CDR3 covers 10 residues. CDR1 SQVTM and CDR2 ANQGSEA come from the germline V gene. As DNA, the CDR3 is TGCAGCGTTCGGACAGGGGAGCTGTTTTTT. Translated, it gives CSVRTGELFF.

The rearrangement joins TRBV10-3 to TRBJ2-5, with TRBD2 matching over 14 bases. The V segment lost 10 bases and the J segment 2 bases; nucleotides outside the gene matches: 6. This CDR3 has 15 amino acids. In germline, CDR1 is ENHRY, CDR2 SYGVKD. DNA of the CDR3: TGTGCCACGCGGACTAGCGGGGGGCGACAAGAGACCCAGTACTTC. This encodes CATRTSGGRQETQYF.

Concerning this clone: The junction does not match germline at one end; this may be a read error. The chain couples TRBV11-2 to TRBJ1-2, with 7 nucleotides matching TRBD1. Per germline, CDR1 SGHAT and CDR2 FQNNGV. The CDR3 totals 11 residues. CDR3 amino acids: CASNVLDRTLF. The CDR3 DNA reads TGTGCCAGCAACGTATTGGACAGGACCCTCTTC.

The chain joins TRBV30 to TRBJ2-3, with 11 bases aligning to TRBD2. The germline V gene encodes CDR1 GTSNPN and CDR2 SVGIG (reference sequence). This CDR3 is built from 16 residues. The V gene end was trimmed by 3 bases and the J gene end by 1 base; junction bases not matched to a gene: 6. CDR3 region: CAWSAGTSGRTDTQYF. The CDR3 DNA reads as TGTGCCTGGAGCGCGGGGACTAGCGGCCGCACAGATACGCAGTATTTT.

This clone was counted only a few times. CDR3 coding DNA: TGTGCCAGCTCACCCGGGACAGGGAACGAGCAGTACTTC. Its protein product is CASSPGTGNEQYF. The chain uses TRBV18 and TRBJ2-7; TRBD1 matches 9 bases. After removal of 3 bases from V and 5 bases from J, the junction contained 2 bases not matched to a gene. Looked up from germline, CDR1 is KGHSH and CDR2 is LQKENI. The CDR3 is made up of 13 amino acids.

The chain uses TRBV2 and TRBJ2-3; perhaps TRBD1 as D (6 bases). The CDR3 length is 13 residues. Trimming took off 7 bases at V and 6 bases at J, with 14 bases between the two ends. Germline CDR1 and CDR2: SNHLY and FYNNEI. The CDR3 reads CASNRDLVDTQYF. CDR3 bases: TGTGCCAGCAACAGGGATTTGGTTGATACGCAGTATTTT.

In its sample, this clone was seen a few times. This sequence joins TRBV29-1 and TRBJ2-3, with D perhaps matching TRBD2 (6 bases). Germline values: CDR1 SQVTM, CDR2 ANQGSEA. The V end was cut by 1 base, the J end by 5 bases, with 13 bases between. CDR3 size: 14 residues. CDR3 region: CSVEGGGAGDTQYF. The CDR3 DNA sequence: TGCAGCGTTGAAGGAGGAGGGGCGGGAGATACGCAGTATTTT.